The 2 T cell receptor beta chains presented below share a single source sample, sequenced in a study of monozygotic twins with inflammatory bowel disease. With the 5' RACE reads reprocessed, TCRdb shows one record per CDR3 protein and no DNA. Recorded for this sample: roughly 200,000 distinct CDR3 sequences. Sequenced material: blood. These receptors were taken from a human donor with ulcerative colitis or Crohn's disease, or a healthy co-twin of an affected twin (not recorded which).

The gene calls are TRBV20-1 and TRBJ2-1; the D gene TCRdb calls, TRBD2, cannot be checked with no DNA. The CDR3 runs to 17 residues. Germline CDR1 and CDR2: DFQATT and SNEGSKA (reference sequence). The CDR3 loop is CSARGSLYGRRGNEQFF.

This rearrangement joins TRBV3-1 to TRBJ2-1. CDR1 is LGHDT, CDR2 YNNKEL, per germline (reference sequence). The CDR3 runs to 11 residues. The CDR3 is CASSQSHEQFF.